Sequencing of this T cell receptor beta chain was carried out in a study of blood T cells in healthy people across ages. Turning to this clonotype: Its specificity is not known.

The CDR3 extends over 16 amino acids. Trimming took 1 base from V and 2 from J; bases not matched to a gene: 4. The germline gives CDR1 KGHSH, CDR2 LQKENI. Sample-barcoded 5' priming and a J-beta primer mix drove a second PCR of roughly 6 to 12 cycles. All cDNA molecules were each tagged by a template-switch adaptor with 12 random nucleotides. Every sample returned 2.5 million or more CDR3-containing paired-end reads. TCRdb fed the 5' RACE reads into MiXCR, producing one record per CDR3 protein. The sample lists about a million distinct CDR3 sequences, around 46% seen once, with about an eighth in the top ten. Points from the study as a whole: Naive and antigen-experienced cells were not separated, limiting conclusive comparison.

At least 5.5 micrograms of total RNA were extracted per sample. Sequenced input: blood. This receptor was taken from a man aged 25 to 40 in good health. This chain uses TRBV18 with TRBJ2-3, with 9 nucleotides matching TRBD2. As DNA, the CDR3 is TGTGCCAGCTCACCACTGAGCGGGGGGCCCACAGATACGCAGTATTTT. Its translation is CASSPLSGGPTDTQYF.